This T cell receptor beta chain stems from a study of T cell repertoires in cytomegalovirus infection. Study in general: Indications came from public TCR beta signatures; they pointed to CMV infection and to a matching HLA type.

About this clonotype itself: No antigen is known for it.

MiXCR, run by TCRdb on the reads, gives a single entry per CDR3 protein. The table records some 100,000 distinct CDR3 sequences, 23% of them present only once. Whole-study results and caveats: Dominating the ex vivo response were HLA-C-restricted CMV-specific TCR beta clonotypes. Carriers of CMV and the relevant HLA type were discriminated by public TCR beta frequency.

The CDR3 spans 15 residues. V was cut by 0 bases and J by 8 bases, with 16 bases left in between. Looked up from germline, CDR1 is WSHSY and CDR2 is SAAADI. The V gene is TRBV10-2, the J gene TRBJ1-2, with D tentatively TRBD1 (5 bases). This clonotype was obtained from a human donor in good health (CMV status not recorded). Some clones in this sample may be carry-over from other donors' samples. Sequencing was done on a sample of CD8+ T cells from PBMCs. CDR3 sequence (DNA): TGCGCCAGCAGTGAGTCCACGTCCGGGACGGGAGGCTACACCTTC. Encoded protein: CASSESTSGTGGYTF.